The 3 T cell receptor beta chains in this list originate from one sample, sequenced in a study of blood T cell repertoires in COVID-19. The data were produced by immunoSEQ multiplex PCR, yet TCRdb's version contains in-frame clones alone and is incomplete. The sample lists about 220,000 clones, about four fifths occurring once. The sequencing sample was made of PBMCs or T cells enriched from blood (not recorded which). The source of these receptors is a woman aged 60 to 75 who had recovered from COVID-19.

The V and J genes are TRBV3-1 (or the pseudogene TRBV3-2) and TRBJ1-1; D possibly corresponds to TRBD1 (5 bases). V was shortened by 4 bases and J by 0 bases, with 12 bases between the two germline ends. The V gene's germline CDR1 is LGHDT and CDR2 YNNKEL (reference sequence). The CDR3 consists of 15 residues. The CDR3 DNA follows: TGTGCCAGCAGCCCCTGGACAAATTTGAACACTGAAGCTTTCTTT. It encodes CASSPWTNLNTEAFF.

J is TRBJ2-3 and V is TRBV7-8, with 7 nucleotides matching TRBD2. The CDR3 extends over 16 amino acids. Germline lookup yields CDR1 SGHVS and CDR2 FQNEAQ. Unmatched junction bases numbered 3, after V lost 0 bases and J lost 0 bases. The chain's CDR3 is CASSLAAGVSTDTQYF. CDR3 DNA sequence: TGTGCCAGCAGCTTAGCGGCGGGGGTTAGCACAGATACGCAGTATTTT. Looking up the rest from reference TRBV7-8 and TRBJ2-3 gives the full variable domain: GAGVSQSPRYKVAKRGQDVALRCDPISGHVSLFWYQQALGQGPEFLTYFQNEAQLDKSGLPSDRFFAERPEGSVSTLKIQRTQQEDSAVYLCASSLAAGVSTDTQYFGPGTRLTVL.

This clone was found once. CDR3 residues: CATSTLQGLRNSPLHF. In nucleotides, the CDR3 is TGTGCCACCAGCACCTTACAGGGGCTTCGTAATTCACCCCTCCACTTT. The genes are TRBV15 and TRBJ1-6; the match to TRBD1 covers 7 bases. The ends lost 4 bases at V and 6 bases at J; junction bases unmatched: 9. Germline V CDR1 and CDR2: LNHNV, YYDKDF (reference sequence). This CDR3 contains 16 residues.